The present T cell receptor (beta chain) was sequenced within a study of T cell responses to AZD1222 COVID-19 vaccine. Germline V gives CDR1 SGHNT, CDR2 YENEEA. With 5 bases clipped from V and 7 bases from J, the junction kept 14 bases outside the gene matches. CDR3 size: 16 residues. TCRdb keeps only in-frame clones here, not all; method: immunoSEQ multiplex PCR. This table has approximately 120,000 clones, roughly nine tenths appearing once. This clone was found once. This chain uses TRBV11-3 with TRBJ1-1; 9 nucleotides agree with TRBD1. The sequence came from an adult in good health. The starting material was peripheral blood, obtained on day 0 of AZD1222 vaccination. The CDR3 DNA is TGTGCCAGCAGCCACGGTAGGGGGACAGGGAGAGGTGAAGCTTTCTTT. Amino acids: CASSHGRGTGRGEAFF.